This T cell receptor beta chain originates from a study of T cell responses to AZD1222 COVID-19 vaccine. The protocol was immunoSEQ multiplex PCR, while the TCRdb copy is restricted to in-frame clones and leaves out a portion. The data hold about 260,000 clones, with 80% to 95% observed a single time. As for this clone: Its antigen is as yet unknown.

This CDR3 is built from 13 residues. V was cut by 0 bases and J by 4 bases, with 7 bases left in between. Germline values: CDR1 LGHNA, CDR2 YSLEER. Study results and limitations: After two AZD1222 doses, spike-specific TCR breadth and depth rose versus day 0. Donors were largely white British and mainly female; clonal diversity was possibly underestimated. Vaccine-associated CD4 TCRs ranged over spike, dominating at 160-218 and 743-854. The study identified only five to seven AZD1222 recipients as seropositive at baseline.

The clonotype originates from an adult in good health. The sequencing here drew on peripheral blood, taken on day 0 of AZD1222 vaccination. This rearrangement joins TRBV4-3 to TRBJ2-7, with D unresolved. DNA of the CDR3: TGCGCCAGCAGCCAAGATATGCGGTACGAGCAGTACTTC. Residues: CASSQDMRYEQYF.